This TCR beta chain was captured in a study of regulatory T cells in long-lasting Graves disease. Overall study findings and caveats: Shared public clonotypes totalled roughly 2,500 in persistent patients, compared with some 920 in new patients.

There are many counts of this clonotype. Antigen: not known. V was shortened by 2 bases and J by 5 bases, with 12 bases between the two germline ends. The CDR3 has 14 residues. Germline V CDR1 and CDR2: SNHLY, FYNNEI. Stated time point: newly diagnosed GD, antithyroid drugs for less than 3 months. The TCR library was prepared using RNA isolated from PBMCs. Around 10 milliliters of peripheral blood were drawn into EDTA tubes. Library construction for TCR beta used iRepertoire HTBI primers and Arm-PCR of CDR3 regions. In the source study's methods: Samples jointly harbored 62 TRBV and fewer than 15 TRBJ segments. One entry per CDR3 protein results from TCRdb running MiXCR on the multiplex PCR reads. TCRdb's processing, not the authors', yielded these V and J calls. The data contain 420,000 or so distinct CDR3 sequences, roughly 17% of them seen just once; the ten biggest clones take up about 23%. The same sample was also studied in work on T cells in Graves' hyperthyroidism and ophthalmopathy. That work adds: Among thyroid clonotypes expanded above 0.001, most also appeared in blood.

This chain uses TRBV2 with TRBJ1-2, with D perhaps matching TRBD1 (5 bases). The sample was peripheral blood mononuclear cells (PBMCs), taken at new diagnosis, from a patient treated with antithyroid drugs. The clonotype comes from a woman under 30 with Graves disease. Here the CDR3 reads CASSEMGEQYGYTF. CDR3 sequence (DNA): TGTGCCAGCAGTGAAATGGGGGAACAGTATGGCTACACCTTC.